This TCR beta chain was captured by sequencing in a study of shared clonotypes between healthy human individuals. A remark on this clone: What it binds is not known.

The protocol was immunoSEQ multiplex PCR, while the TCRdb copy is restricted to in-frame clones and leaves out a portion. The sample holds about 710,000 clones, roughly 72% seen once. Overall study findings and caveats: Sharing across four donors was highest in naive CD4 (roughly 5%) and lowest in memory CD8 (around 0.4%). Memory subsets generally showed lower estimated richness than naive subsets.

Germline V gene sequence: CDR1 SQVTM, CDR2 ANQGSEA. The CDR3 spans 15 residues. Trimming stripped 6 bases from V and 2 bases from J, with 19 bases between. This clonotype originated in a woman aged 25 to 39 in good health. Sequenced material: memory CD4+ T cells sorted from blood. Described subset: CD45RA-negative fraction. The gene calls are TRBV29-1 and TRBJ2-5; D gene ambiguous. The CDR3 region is CSVRDLRKYQETQYF. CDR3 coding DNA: TGCAGCGTCCGAGACTTAAGGAAGTATCAAGAGACCCAGTACTTC.